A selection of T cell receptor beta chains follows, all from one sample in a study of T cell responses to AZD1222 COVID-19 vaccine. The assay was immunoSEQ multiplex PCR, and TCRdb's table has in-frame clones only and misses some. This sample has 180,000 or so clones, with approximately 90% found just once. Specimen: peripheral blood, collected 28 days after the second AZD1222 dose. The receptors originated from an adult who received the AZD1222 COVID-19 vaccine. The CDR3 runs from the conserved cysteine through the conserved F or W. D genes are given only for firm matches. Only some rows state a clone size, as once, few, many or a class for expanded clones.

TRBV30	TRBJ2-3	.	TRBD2	CAWSRTSAMADTQYF	TGTGCCTGGAGTAGGACTAGCGCCATGGCAGATACGCAGTATTTT
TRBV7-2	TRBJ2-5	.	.	CASSLVGVWETQYF	TGTGCCAGCAGCTTAGTGGGGGTATGGGAGACCCAGTACTTC
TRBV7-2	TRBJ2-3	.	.	CASSPRLALGSDTQYF	TGTGCCAGCAGCCCCCGGCTGGCCTTGGGGTCAGATACGCAGTATTTT
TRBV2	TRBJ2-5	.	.	CASRDNQETQYF	TGTGCCAGCAGAGACAACCAAGAGACCCAGTACTTC
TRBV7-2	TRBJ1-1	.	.	CASSLGGSGGLLLEAFF	TGTGCCAGCAGCTTAGGGGGTTCCGGGGGGTTACTTCTGGAAGCTTTCTTT
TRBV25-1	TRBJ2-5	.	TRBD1	CASSPWDRGQETQYF	TGTGCCAGCAGTCCCTGGGACAGGGGGCAGGAGACCCAGTACTTC
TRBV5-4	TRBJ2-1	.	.	CASSLAGYYNEQFF	TGTGCCAGCAGCTTGGCGGGGTACTACAATGAGCAGTTCTTC
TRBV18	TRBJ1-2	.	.	CASSLTTVVYGYTF	TGTGCCAGCTCCCTAACTACAGTAGTCTATGGCTACACCTTC
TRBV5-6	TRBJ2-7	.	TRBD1	CASSRDRGLYEQYF	TGTGCCAGCAGCCGGGACAGGGGGTTATACGAGCAGTACTTC
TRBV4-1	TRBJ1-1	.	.	CASSQELAGTEAFF	TGCGCCAGCAGCCAAGAACTGGCTGGGACTGAAGCTTTCTTT
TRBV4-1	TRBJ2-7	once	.	CASSLNPRGAFTYEQYF	TGCGCCAGCAGCCTCAACCCCCGGGGCGCCTTCACCTACGAGCAGTACTTC
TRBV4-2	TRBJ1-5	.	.	CASSQVAANQPQHF	TGTGCCAGCAGCCAAGTTGCGGCAAATCAGCCCCAGCATTTT
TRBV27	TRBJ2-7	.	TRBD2	CASSLVAGVSYEQYF	TGTGCCAGCAGTTTAGTAGCGGGAGTATCCTACGAGCAGTACTTC
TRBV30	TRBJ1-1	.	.	CAWSLYFRGNTEAFF	TGTGCCTGGAGTCTCTATTTCCGGGGGAACACTGAAGCTTTCTTT
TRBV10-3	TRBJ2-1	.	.	CAISENGNEQFF	TGTGCCATCAGTGAGAACGGCAATGAGCAGTTCTTC
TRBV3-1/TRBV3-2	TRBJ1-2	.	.	CASSQSFGVTTVNYGYTF	TGTGCCAGCAGCCAATCATTCGGAGTAACGACAGTTAACTATGGCTACACCTTC
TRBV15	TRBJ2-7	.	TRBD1	CATRTFSGTGYEQYF	TGTGCCACCAGAACTTTCTCCGGGACAGGGTACGAGCAGTACTTC
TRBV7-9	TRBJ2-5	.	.	CASSLAQGETQYF	TGTGCCAGCAGCTTAGCCCAGGGAGAGACCCAGTACTTC
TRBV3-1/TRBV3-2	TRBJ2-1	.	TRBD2	CASSPGLAGFNEQFF	TGTGCCAGCAGCCCGGGACTAGCGGGTTTCAATGAGCAGTTCTTC
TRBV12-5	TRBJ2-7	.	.	CASGLAQGTYEQYF	TGTGCTAGTGGTTTGGCTCAGGGTACCTACGAGCAGTACTTC
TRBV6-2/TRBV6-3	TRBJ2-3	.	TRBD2	CASSLYSGGADTQYF	TGTGCCAGCAGCCTTTATAGCGGGGGGGCGGATACGCAGTATTTT
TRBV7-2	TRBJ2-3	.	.	CASSFSRSDTQYF	TGTGCCAGCAGCTTTTCGCGTTCAGATACGCAGTATTTT